These 31 T cell receptor beta chains were sequenced from one sample in a study of regulatory T cells in long-lasting Graves disease (dated by TCRdb to about 2021). The meaning of the sample's time point label: newly diagnosed GD, antithyroid drugs for less than 3 months. For both TCR sequencing and RNA sequencing, RNA was extracted from PBMCs in TRIzol. Receptors were amplified or captured by multiplex PCR. Sequencing was carried out with an Illumina HiSeq 4000. TCR beta libraries were built with iRepertoire HTBI primers and Arm-PCR amplification of CDR3 regions. TCRdb passed the public sequencing reads through fastp at Q25 and MiXCR, retaining productive beta sequences. All rows with the same CDR3 protein become a single entry with the most common DNA and genes. This sample gives roughly 380,000 distinct CDR3 sequences in total; about 16% of them show up just once. The ten biggest clones cover 22% of the sample.

The input for sequencing was peripheral blood mononuclear cells (PBMCs), taken at new diagnosis, from a patient treated with antithyroid drugs. These receptors were collected from a female donor with Graves disease.

The chain uses TRBV19 and TRBJ1-5; no definite D call. Trimming shortened V by 4 bases and J by 0 bases, and 4 bases separated the two germline ends. Germline-derived CDR1 and CDR2 are LNHDA and SQIVND (reference sequence). The CDR3 runs 13 residues. CDR3 sequence: CASSSPSNQPQHF. The DNA of the CDR3 is TGTGCCAGTAGTAGCCCTAGCAATCAGCCCCAGCATTTT.

V is TRBV3-1 and J is TRBJ1-4; 8 bases line up with TRBD1. Germline-derived CDR1 and CDR2 are LGHDT and YNNKEL (reference sequence). The CDR3 has 13 amino acids. V was pared by 1 base and J by 8 bases, with 0 bases of the junction left unmatched. In nucleotides, the CDR3 is TGTGCCAGCAGCCAAGGACAGGGGGAAAAACTGTTTTTT. Translated, it gives CASSQGQGEKLFF.

This clonotype has ten or more counts. The chain links TRBV10-3 to TRBJ1-1; D is ambiguous. From germline, CDR1 is ENHRY and CDR2 SYGVKD. This CDR3 is built from 13 residues. The V gene lost 3 bases and the J gene lost 4 bases, with 9 bases spanning the gap. Here the CDR3 DNA reads TGTGCCATCAGTGAATCAAAGGGCACTGAAGCTTTCTTT. Residues: CAISESKGTEAFF.

Notes on this clonotype: This may stem from a read error, because a much larger clone lies one nucleotide away. The rearrangement links TRBV7-9 to TRBJ2-5; D is ambiguous. The CDR3 loop spans 15 amino acids. CDR1 and CDR2 from the germline V gene are SEHNR and FQNEAQ (reference sequence). Trimming took 2 bases from V and 1 from J, leaving 11 bases between them. CDR3 coding DNA: TGTGCCAGCAGCTTACAGGTGGGCCCCCAAGAGACCCAGTACTTC. Amino acid sequence: CASSLQVGPQETQYF.

The chain uses TRBV11-1 and TRBJ2-3; the match to TRBD2 covers 16 bases. The V gene end was trimmed by 6 bases and the J gene end by 5 bases; junction bases not matched to a gene: 20. The CDR3 has 21 residues. Germline CDR1 is SGHAT and CDR2 is FQDESV (reference sequence). The CDR3 DNA follows: TGTGCCAGCAGAACAGACCCGGGACTAGCGGGAGGGCCGACCCCCCTAGATACGCAGTATTTT. Encoded protein: CASRTDPGLAGGPTPLDTQYF.

This clonotype was detected a few times. The J gene is TRBJ2-5, the V gene TRBV6-2 or TRBV6-3, with 10 bases aligning to TRBD2. Trimming took 6 bases from V and 2 from J; bases not matched to a gene: 9. CDR1 and CDR2 from the germline V gene are MNHEY and SVGEGT. The CDR3 totals 16 residues. The chain's CDR3 is CASSYTTSGNQETQYF. CDR3 bases: TGTGCCAGCAGCTATACTACTAGCGGGAATCAAGAGACCCAGTACTTC.

V and J are TRBV19 and TRBJ1-4; 7 bases line up with TRBD1. V was pared by 4 bases and J by 6 bases, with 8 bases of the junction left unmatched. Per the germline V gene, CDR1 is LNHDA and CDR2 is SQIVND (reference sequence). The CDR3 is 15 amino acids. CDR3 sequence: CASSRETGAYEKLFF. DNA for the CDR3: TGTGCCAGTAGTAGGGAAACAGGGGCTTATGAAAAACTGTTTTTT.

This clonotype was counted only a few times. V and J are TRBV10-3 and TRBJ1-2; TRBD1 aligns across 8 bases. This CDR3 is built from 12 residues. The trim removed 6 bases at V and 3 bases at J, leaving 0 bases unmatched. CDR1 and CDR2 from the germline V gene are ENHRY and SYGVKD. CDR3: CAIRGQDYGYTF. The DNA of the CDR3 is TGTGCCATCAGGGGACAGGACTATGGCTACACCTTC.

The chain links TRBV15 to TRBJ1-5; D is ambiguous. Germline assignment: CDR1 LNHNV and CDR2 YYDKDF (reference sequence). This CDR3 has 13 amino acids. Between the trimmed V and J ends, which lost 0 bases and 7 bases, there was a span of 7 bases. CDR3 in DNA: TGTGCCACCAGCAGAGAGGTAGGCCAGCCCCAGCATTTT. Amino acid sequence: CATSREVGQPQHF.

This clonotype was picked up many times. The chain has TRBV30 and TRBJ1-1; D call uncertain. Deletions cut 0 bases from V and 3 bases from J, with 8 bases between. Germline CDR1 is GTSNPN and CDR2 is SVGIG (reference sequence). This CDR3 is 13 amino acids long. CDR3 DNA: TGTGCCTGGAGTGTTCCTGGGGACACTGAAGCTTTCTTT. Translated: CAWSVPGDTEAFF. Filled out from reference TRBV30 and TRBJ1-1, the complete variable domain reads SQTIHQWPATLVQPVGSPLSLECTVEGTSNPNLYWYRQAAGRGLQLLFYSVGIGQISSEVPQNLSASRPQDRQFILSSKKLLLSDSGFYLCAWSVPGDTEAFFGQGTRLTVV.

This clonotype was observed at least ten times. The genes are TRBV18 and TRBJ1-5; D possibly corresponds to TRBD1 (6 bases). The CDR3 is 13 amino acids. The germline V gene has CDR1 KGHSH and CDR2 LQKENI. V lost 3 bases, J lost 11 bases, and 14 bases lay in between. The CDR3 is CASSPGTSSTQHF. In nucleotides, the CDR3 is TGTGCCAGCTCACCTGGGACAAGTTCGACCCAGCATTTT.

This clonotype was detected many times. This chain links TRBV12-3 or TRBV12-4 with TRBJ1-4; 8 bases map to TRBD1. This CDR3 spans 14 amino acids. V shed 6 bases and J 3 bases; nucleotides not matched to a gene: 3. The CDR3 sequence: CASRQGVPNEKLFF. CDR3 nucleotides: TGTGCCAGCAGACAGGGGGTACCTAATGAAAAACTGTTTTTT.

This clonotype was counted at least ten times. The J gene is TRBJ2-3, the V gene TRBV7-3; 15 positions agree with TRBD2. CDR1 and CDR2 from the germline V gene are SGHTA and FQGTGA. Losses at the gene ends were 3 bases for V and 5 bases for J; bases not matched to a gene: 12. CDR3 length equals 19 residues. CDR3 in DNA: TGTGCCAGCAGCTTGGGGCCGGGACTAGCGGGGGGAAGGGGAGATACGCAGTATTTT. Translation gives CASSLGPGLAGGRGDTQYF. Supplemented by reference TRBV7-3 and TRBJ2-3, the full variable domain reads GAGVSQTPSNKVTEKGKYVELRCDPISGHTALYWYRQSLGQGPEFLIYFQGTGAADDSGLPNDRFFAVRPEGSVSTLKIQRTERGDSAVYLCASSLGPGLAGGRGDTQYFGPGTRLTVL.

This clonotype appeared many times. The V gene is TRBV2, the J gene TRBJ2-5, with TRBD2 matching over 8 bases. Trimming took 11 bases from V and 5 from J; bases not matched to a gene: 10. The germline V gene has CDR1 SNHLY and CDR2 FYNNEI. The CDR3 consists of 13 residues. In DNA, the CDR3 is TGTGCCGGGCAAGGCGGGAGGCAGGAGACCCAGTACTTC. Protein: CAGQGGRQETQYF.

The V gene is TRBV7-2, the J gene TRBJ2-3; tentatively, D is TRBD1 (5 bases). The CDR3 has 14 amino acids. Trimming took 2 bases from V and 6 from J, leaving 12 bases between them. Germline assignment: CDR1 SGHTA and CDR2 FQGNSA. The CDR3 loop is CASSLTGVRDTQYF. DNA for the CDR3: TGTGCCAGCAGCTTAACAGGCGTTCGGGATACGCAGTATTTT. Complete variable domain (other parts from reference TRBV7-2 and TRBJ2-3): GAGVSQSPSNKVTEKGKDVELRCDPISGHTALYWYRQSLGQGLEFLIYFQGNSAPDKSGLPSDRFSAERTGGSVSTLTIQRTQQEDSAVYLCASSLTGVRDTQYFGPGTRLTVL.

At least ten counts were recorded for this clonotype. Here the CDR3 reads CSAGGVSGSDTQYF. In nucleotides, the CDR3 is TGCAGTGCTGGAGGGGTTTCGGGCTCAGATACGCAGTATTTT. This chain uses TRBV20-1 with TRBJ2-3; a weak D match, TRBD2 (6 bases). The CDR3 loop spans 14 amino acids. Trimming left V 5 bases short and J 4 bases short, with 16 bases between. Germline V gives CDR1 DFQATT, CDR2 SNEGSKA (reference sequence).

As concerns this clonotype: Since a far larger clone is one base different, this is likely a read error. V is TRBV4-3 and J is TRBJ2-7; the D gene is possibly TRBD2 (6 bases). This CDR3 has 13 amino acids. Germline CDR1 is LGHNA and CDR2 is YSLEER. V was shortened by 1 base and J by 9 bases, with 13 bases between the two germline ends. The CDR3 sequence is CASSQAWGERQYF. The CDR3 DNA reads TGCGCCAGCAGCCAAGCCTGGGGGGAGAGGCAGTACTTC.

The table lists this clonotype with many counts. This chain uses TRBV24-1 with TRBJ1-2, with TRBD1 matching 9 bases. The CDR3 consists of 15 residues. Germline V gives CDR1 KGHDR, CDR2 SFDVKD. The V and J ends lost 7 bases and 8 bases, in that order; junction bases with no gene match: 13. CDR3 sequence reads: CATSPNPDRGEGYTF. The CDR3 DNA is TGTGCCACCAGCCCAAACCCGGACAGGGGAGAAGGCTACACCTTC.

This clonotype has a handful of counts. The rearrangement joins TRBV7-3 to TRBJ2-1; 8 bases agree with TRBD2. The junction had 6 bases not matched to a gene; V was cut back by 1 base and J by 4 bases. This CDR3 is built from 16 residues. CDR1 and CDR2 from the germline V gene are SGHTA and FQGTGA. CDR3 region: CASSLIRGGRYNEQFF. CDR3 nucleotides: TGTGCCAGCAGCTTAATCCGGGGGGGGCGGTACAATGAGCAGTTCTTC.

The chain uses TRBV20-1 and TRBJ2-1; 12 nucleotides agree with TRBD2. The CDR3 is 17 amino acids. Germline CDR1 reads DFQATT; CDR2 reads SNEGSKA (reference sequence). J lost 9 bases, V lost 0 bases, and 12 bases had no gene match. CDR3 sequence: CSARDRATSGSKVEQFF. DNA of the CDR3: TGCAGTGCTAGAGATCGTGCGACTAGCGGGAGTAAGGTTGAGCAGTTCTTC.

This clonotype was recorded at least ten times. The rearrangement joins TRBV28 to TRBJ2-7; 7 bases line up with TRBD2. The germline CDR1 and CDR2 sequences are MDHEN and SYDVKM. Losses at the gene ends were 3 bases for V and 3 bases for J; bases not matched to a gene: 5. The CDR3 consists of 14 residues. The CDR3, as DNA: TGTGCCAGCAGTTTCGGGGGAGGGGACTACGAGCAGTACTTC. Translation: CASSFGGGDYEQYF.

The table lists this clonotype with many counts. The chain combines TRBV12-3 or TRBV12-4 with TRBJ1-1, with unresolved D. V gave up 3 bases and J gave up 1 base, with 9 bases separating them. The CDR3 length is 14 residues. The CDR3 loop is CASSFPRGNTEAFF. CDR3 DNA sequence: TGTGCCAGCAGTTTCCCCCGAGGGAACACTGAAGCTTTCTTT.

This clonotype was found many times. The J gene is TRBJ1-2, the V gene TRBV7-2; possibly TRBD1 for D (5 bases). CDR3 length equals 14 residues. V was pared by 1 base and J by 4 bases, with 10 bases between. CDR1 and CDR2 from the germline V gene are SGHTA and FQGNSA. CDR3: CASSLVSGIYGYTF. The CDR3 DNA sequence: TGTGCCAGCAGCTTAGTTTCAGGGATCTATGGCTACACCTTC. The full variable domain, in which reference TRBV7-2 and TRBJ1-2 provide the parts outside the CDR3, is GAGVSQSPSNKVTEKGKDVELRCDPISGHTALYWYRQSLGQGLEFLIYFQGNSAPDKSGLPSDRFSAERTGGSVSTLTIQRTQQEDSAVYLCASSLVSGIYGYTFGSGTRLTVV.

This clonotype was seen ten or more times. The chain is built from TRBV28 and TRBJ1-5, with D perhaps TRBD1 (6 bases). The CDR3 length is 15 residues. Germline V CDR1 and CDR2: MDHEN, SYDVKM. V dropped 4 bases and J dropped 2 bases, with 12 bases sitting between them. The CDR3 DNA is TGTGCCAGCAGTTCAGGGGAGGGGCGCAATCAGCCCCAGCATTTT. Protein sequence: CASSSGEGRNQPQHF.

A word on this clonotype: A much more abundant neighbour one base away suggests this may be a read error. This rearrangement joins TRBV7-9 to TRBJ1-1, with a weak D call TRBD1 (5 bases). This CDR3 is built from 13 residues. Per germline, CDR1 SEHNR and CDR2 FQNEAQ (reference sequence). V lost 3 bases to trimming and J lost 1 base, with 6 bases between them. The CDR3 nucleotides read TGTGCCAGCAGCTTCACAGGGAACACTGAAGCTTTCTTT. It encodes CASSFTGNTEAFF.

This chain connects TRBV7-9 to TRBJ2-5; tentatively, D is TRBD2 (5 bases). This CDR3 spans 17 amino acids. The germline V gene encodes CDR1 SEHNR and CDR2 FQNEAQ (reference sequence). With 1 base removed from V and 5 bases from J, the gap between germline ends came to 20 bases. The chain's CDR3 is CASSLELRVIVGETQYF. The CDR3, as DNA: TGTGCCAGCAGCTTAGAGTTGAGGGTTATCGTCGGGGAGACCCAGTACTTC. The full variable domain, its missing parts supplied by reference TRBV7-9 and TRBJ2-5, is DTGVSQNPRHKITKRGQNVTFRCDPISEHNRLYWYRQTLGQGPEFLTYFQNEAQLEKSRLLSDRFSAERPKGSFSTLEIQRTEQGDSAMYLCASSLELRVIVGETQYFGPGTRLLVL.

This clonotype was observed a few times. The rearrangement joins TRBV7-9 to TRBJ2-2; D is ambiguous. This CDR3 region has 17 residues. Trimming removed 0 bases from V and 1 base from J, with 12 bases in between. Germline loops: CDR1 SEHNR, CDR2 FQNEAQ (reference sequence). CDR3 loop: CASSLAPTDRNTGELFF. CDR3 bases: TGTGCCAGCAGCTTAGCCCCAACGGATAGGAACACCGGGGAGCTGTTTTTT.

This chain uses TRBV7-3 with TRBJ2-7; the D is unclear. V gave up 2 bases and J gave up 2 bases, with 13 bases separating them. CDR1 is SGHTA and CDR2 is FQGTGA in the germline V gene. This CDR3 has 15 amino acids. The CDR3 loop reads CASSLAPSATYEQYF. CDR3 bases: TGTGCCAGCAGCTTAGCCCCCTCTGCGACCTACGAGCAGTACTTC.

This clonotype was found a few times. The chain has TRBV7-9 and TRBJ1-4, with unresolved D. This CDR3 is 13 amino acids long. CDR1 is SEHNR, CDR2 FQNEAQ, per germline (reference sequence). The V end was cut by 2 bases, the J end by 10 bases, with 11 bases between. The chain's CDR3 is CASSLHSVGKLFF. The DNA of the CDR3 is TGTGCCAGCAGCTTACACTCGGTCGGAAAACTGTTTTTT. Full variable domain (rest looked up from reference TRBV7-9 and TRBJ1-4): DTGVSQNPRHKITKRGQNVTFRCDPISEHNRLYWYRQTLGQGPEFLTYFQNEAQLEKSRLLSDRFSAERPKGSFSTLEIQRTEQGDSAMYLCASSLHSVGKLFFGSGTQLSVL.

This clonotype was recorded a few times. A junction end diverges from the germline sequence, so it may reflect a read error. This chain uses TRBV30 with TRBJ1-3, with D possibly TRBD1 on 5 matching bases. The CDR3 totals 15 residues. The germline V gene encodes CDR1 GTSNPN and CDR2 SVGIG (reference sequence). The chain's CDR3 is CAAMGGDRSQNTIYF. The DNA of the CDR3 is TGTGCCGCCATGGGGGGGGACCGAAGTCAAAACACCATATACTTT.

In its sample, this clonotype was seen many times. The chain links TRBV11-2 to TRBJ1-6, with TRBD1 identical over 8 bases. Trimming cost V 5 bases and J 8 bases; bases outside gene matches: 5. Germline CDR1 reads SGHAT; CDR2 reads FQNNGV. The CDR3 contains 14 residues. DNA of the CDR3: TGTGCCAGCAGCGGTACCAGGGGGCATTCACCCCTCCACTTT. Encoded protein: CASSGTRGHSPLHF.